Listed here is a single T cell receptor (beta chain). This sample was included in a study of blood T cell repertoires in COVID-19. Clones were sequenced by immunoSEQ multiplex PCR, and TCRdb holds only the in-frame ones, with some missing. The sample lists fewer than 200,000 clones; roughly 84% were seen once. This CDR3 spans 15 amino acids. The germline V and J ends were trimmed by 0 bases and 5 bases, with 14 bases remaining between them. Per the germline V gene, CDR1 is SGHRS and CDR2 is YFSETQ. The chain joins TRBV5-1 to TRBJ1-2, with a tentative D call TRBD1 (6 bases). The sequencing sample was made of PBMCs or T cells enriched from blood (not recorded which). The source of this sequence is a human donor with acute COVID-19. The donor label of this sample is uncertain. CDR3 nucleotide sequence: TGCGCCAGCAGCTTGGAGTCAGGGGCTACTTATGGCTACACCTTC. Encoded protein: CASSLESGATYGYTF.